These 8 T cell receptor beta chains came from one sample sequenced in a study of blood T cell repertoires in COVID-19. The protocol was immunoSEQ multiplex PCR, while the TCRdb copy is restricted to in-frame clones and leaves out a portion. The sample contains approximately 300,000 clones, 85% of which appear only once. Sequenced sample: peripheral blood. Every receptor here comes from a woman between 45 and 65 years old with active or convalescent COVID-19.

The gene calls are TRBV5-6 and TRBJ1-5; D might be TRBD1 (6 bases). This CDR3 region has 14 residues. Per the germline V gene, CDR1 is SGHDT and CDR2 is YYEEEE. Trimming pared 2 bases from V and 7 bases from J, leaving 13 bases between. The CDR3 sequence is CASSLRGIEQPQHF. The CDR3 DNA reads as TGTGCCAGCAGCTTAAGGGGGATCGAGCAGCCCCAGCATTTT.

The table lists this clone with a few counts. The chain combines TRBV5-1 with TRBJ2-3; D uncertain. V lost 0 bases and J 4 bases, leaving 6 bases between the germline ends. Germline V gene sequence: CDR1 SGHRS, CDR2 YFSETQ. This CDR3 comprises 13 residues. CDR3 loop: CASSLVHSDTQYF. The CDR3 DNA reads TGCGCCAGCAGCTTGGTTCATTCAGATACGCAGTATTTT. The entire variable domain, with the rest obtained from reference TRBV5-1 and TRBJ2-3, is as follows: KAGVTQTPRYLIKTRGQQVTLSCSPISGHRSVSWYQQTPGQGLQFLFEYFSETQRNKGNFPGRFSGRQFSNSRSEMNVSTLELGDSALYLCASSLVHSDTQYFGPGTRLTVL.

The V call is TRBV6-5, the J call TRBJ2-1; D is possibly TRBD2 (5 bases). Germline V CDR1 and CDR2: MNHEY, SVGAGI. This CDR3 has 14 amino acids. Trimming left V 6 bases short and J 8 bases short, with 17 bases between. The CDR3 DNA sequence: TGTGCCAGCAGGACCGGAGGAGTCCCCCATGAGCAGTTCTTC. Its protein is CASRTGGVPHEQFF.

This chain connects TRBV6-5 to TRBJ2-7; 8 bases line up with TRBD1. The V gene's germline CDR1 is MNHEY and CDR2 SVGAGI. V gave up 4 bases and J gave up 6 bases; unmatched junction bases: 8. The CDR3 covers 14 residues. The CDR3 loop reads CASSSSGGATEQYF. The CDR3 bases are TGTGCCAGCAGTTCCTCAGGGGGCGCGACCGAGCAGTACTTC.

The rearrangement uses TRBV6-5 and TRBJ2-7; 7 bases are shared with TRBD2. Trimming cost V 6 bases and J 1 base; bases outside gene matches: 6. In germline, CDR1 is MNHEY, CDR2 SVGAGI. The CDR3 runs to 14 residues. The CDR3 spells CASRISGLSYEQYF. In DNA, the CDR3 is TGTGCCAGCAGGATTAGCGGGTTATCCTACGAGCAGTACTTC.

This chain connects TRBV2 to TRBJ1-3; a weak D match, TRBD1 (6 bases). The CDR3 is 14 amino acids. The germline CDR1 and CDR2 sequences are SNHLY and FYNNEI. Deletions cut 8 bases from V and 0 bases from J, with 11 bases between. The CDR3 reads CASGDRSSGNTIYF. In DNA form, the CDR3 reads TGTGCCAGCGGAGACAGGAGCTCTGGAAACACCATATATTTT. Full variable domain (rest looked up from reference TRBV2 and TRBJ1-3): EPEVTQTPSHQVTQMGQEVILRCVPISNHLYFYWYRQILGQKVEFLVSFYNNEISEKSEIFDDQFSVERPDGSNFTLKIRSTKLEDSAMYFCASGDRSSGNTIYFGEGSWLTVV.

The rearrangement links TRBV2 to TRBJ2-3; 8 bases match TRBD1. This CDR3 contains 17 residues. Germline V gives CDR1 SNHLY, CDR2 FYNNEI. With V trimmed by 6 bases and J by 6 bases, 17 bases remained unmatched. CDR3 region: CASRGVWTGSPGDTQYF. The DNA of the CDR3 is TGTGCCAGCAGGGGGGTATGGACAGGGTCTCCTGGGGATACGCAGTATTTT.

J is TRBJ2-1 and V is TRBV11-3, with 9 positions matching TRBD2. The J segment lost 2 bases and the V segment lost 1 base, leaving 0 bases of the junction unmatched. This CDR3 is 15 amino acids long. CDR1 and CDR2 (germline): SGHNT, YENEEA. DNA for the CDR3: TGTGCCAGCAGCTTAGTAGCGGGAGCCTACAATGAGCAGTTCTTC. Its protein is CASSLVAGAYNEQFF.